This TCR beta chain was sequenced in a study of blood T cell repertoires in COVID-19. The germline gives CDR1 LNHDA, CDR2 SQIVND (reference sequence). This CDR3 spans 15 amino acids. The germline V and J ends were trimmed by 3 bases and 3 bases, with 12 bases remaining between them. The age range of participants was about 18 to 100 years, with residence in about 25 US areas. Categorization into cohorts depended on clinical history that participants reported. In Cohort 3, a recovered donor had either two negative PCRs, clearance, or symptom resolution. As originally analysed: Amplification of reference gene primers provided the estimated nucleated cell counts. TCRdb's copy holds only in-frame clones and misses some; the assay was immunoSEQ multiplex PCR. V and J calls and clone size are those listed in that table; D and trimming were worked out from the DNA. This table has approximately 230,000 clones, around 90% appearing once.

The sequence derives from a woman aged 18-29 years who had recovered from COVID-19. Specimen: PBMCs or T cells enriched from blood (not recorded which). The J gene is TRBJ1-5, the V gene TRBV19; tentatively, D is TRBD1 (6 bases). CDR3 in amino acids: CASSIKDSVNQPQHF. The DNA of the CDR3 is TGTGCCAGTAGTATCAAGGACAGTGTCAATCAGCCCCAGCATTTT.